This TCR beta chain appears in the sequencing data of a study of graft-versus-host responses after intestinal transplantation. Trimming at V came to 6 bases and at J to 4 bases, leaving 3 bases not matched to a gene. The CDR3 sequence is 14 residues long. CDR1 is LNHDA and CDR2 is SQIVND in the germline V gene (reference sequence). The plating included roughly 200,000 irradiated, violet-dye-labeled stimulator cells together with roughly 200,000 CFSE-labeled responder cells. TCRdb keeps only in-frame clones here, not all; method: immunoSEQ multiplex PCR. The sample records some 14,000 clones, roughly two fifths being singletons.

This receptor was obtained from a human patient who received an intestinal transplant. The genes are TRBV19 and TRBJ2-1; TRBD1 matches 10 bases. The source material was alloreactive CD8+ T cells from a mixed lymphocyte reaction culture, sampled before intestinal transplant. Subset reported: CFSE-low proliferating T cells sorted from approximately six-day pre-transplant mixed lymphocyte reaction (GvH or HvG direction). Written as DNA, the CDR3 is TGTGCCAGTAGGGGACAGGGGTTATACAATGAGCAGTTCTTC. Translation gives CASRGQGLYNEQFF.